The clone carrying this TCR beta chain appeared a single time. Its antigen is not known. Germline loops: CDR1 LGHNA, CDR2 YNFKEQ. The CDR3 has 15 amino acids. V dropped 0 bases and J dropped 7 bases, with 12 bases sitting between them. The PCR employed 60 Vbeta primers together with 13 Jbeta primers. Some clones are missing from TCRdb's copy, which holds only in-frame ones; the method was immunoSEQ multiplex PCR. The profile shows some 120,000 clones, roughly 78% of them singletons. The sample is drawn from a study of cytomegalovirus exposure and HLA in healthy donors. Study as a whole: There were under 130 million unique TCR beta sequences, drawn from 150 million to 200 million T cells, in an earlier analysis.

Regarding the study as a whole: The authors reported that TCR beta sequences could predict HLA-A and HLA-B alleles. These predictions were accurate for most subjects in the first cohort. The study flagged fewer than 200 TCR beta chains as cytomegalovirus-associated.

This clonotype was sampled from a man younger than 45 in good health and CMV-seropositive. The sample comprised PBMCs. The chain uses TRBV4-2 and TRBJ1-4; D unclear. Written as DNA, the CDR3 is TGTGCCAGCAGCCAAGAGGGAATCCGGGGTGAAAAACTGTTTTTT. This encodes CASSQEGIRGEKLFF.